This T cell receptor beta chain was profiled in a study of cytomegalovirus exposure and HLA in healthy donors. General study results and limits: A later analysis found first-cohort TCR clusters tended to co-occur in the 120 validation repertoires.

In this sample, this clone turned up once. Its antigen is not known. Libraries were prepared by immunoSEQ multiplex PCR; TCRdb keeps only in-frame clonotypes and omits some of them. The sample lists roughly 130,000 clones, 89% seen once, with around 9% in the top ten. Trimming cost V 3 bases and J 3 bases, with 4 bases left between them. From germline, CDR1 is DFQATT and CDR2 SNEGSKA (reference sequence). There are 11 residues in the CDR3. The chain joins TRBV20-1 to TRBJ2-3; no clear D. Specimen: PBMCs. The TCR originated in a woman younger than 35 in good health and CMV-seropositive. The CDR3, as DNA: TGCAGTGCTAGGGAGACAGATACGCAGTATTTT. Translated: CSARETDTQYF.